The TCR beta chain described here comes from a study of T cell responses to AZD1222 COVID-19 vaccine. Regarding the study as a whole: Repertoires were collected only later (after the peak T cell response had occurred). Donors skewed white British and female; clonal diversity was possibly underestimated.

As concerns this clone: Its antigen is not identified.

Assay: immunoSEQ multiplex PCR; the TCRdb copy retains only in-frame clones and omits some. This table has approximately 85,000 clones, roughly nine tenths appearing once. The receptor was isolated from an adult in good health. The starting material was peripheral blood, obtained on day 0 of AZD1222 vaccination.

Written as DNA, the CDR3 is TGTGCCATCAACCGACAGGACAGGGGCGGATACGAGCAGTACTTC. Translated, it gives CAINRQDRGGYEQYF. V gene TRBV10-3 combines with J gene TRBJ2-7, with 9 bases aligning to TRBD1. J gave up 4 bases and V 7 bases, and 11 bases lay outside the gene matches. CDR1 ENHRY and CDR2 SYGVKD come from the germline V gene. CDR3 length: 15 amino acids.